This is a list of T cell receptor beta chains from one sample in a study of T cell responses to AZD1222 COVID-19 vaccine. Some clones are missing from TCRdb's copy, which holds only in-frame ones; the method was immunoSEQ multiplex PCR. The sample includes fewer than 200,000 clones, about nine tenths of them seen just once. The sample in question was peripheral blood, obtained on day 0 of AZD1222 vaccination. Every receptor here comes from an adult in good health. Each CDR3 is given with its conserved first and last residue. D genes are given only for firm matches. Only some rows state a clone size, as once, few, many or a class for expanded clones.

abundance	d_gene	j_gene	v_gene	CDR3nt	CDR3aa
-	-	TRBJ2-3	TRBV5-4	TGTGCCAGCAGCTTGGTCCGCGGACCTAGCACAGATACGCAGTATTTT	CASSLVRGPSTDTQYF
-	TRBD1	TRBJ1-4	TRBV5-1	TGCGCCAGCAGCTTGGGGGACAGGGATAATGAAAAACTGTTTTTT	CASSLGDRDNEKLFF
-	TRBD1	TRBJ1-6	TRBV7-2	TGTGCCAGCAGCTCACAGGGGGATTCACCCCTCCACTTT	CASSSQGDSPLHF
-	-	TRBJ2-4	TRBV20-1	TGCAGTGCTAGTGCGGACCTAGCCAAAAACATTCAGTACTTC	CSASADLAKNIQYF
-	-	TRBJ1-4	TRBV6-5	TGTGCCAGCAGTTACTCAGGGGAAAAACTGTTTTTT	CASSYSGEKLFF
-	-	TRBJ2-7	TRBV27	TGTGCCAGCAGTTTATCAGGGGGGCCCTACGAGCAGTACTTC	CASSLSGGPYEQYF
-	-	TRBJ2-4	TRBV9	TGTGCCAGCAGCGTACGAAGCGGTGAAAACATTCAGTACTTC	CASSVRSGENIQYF
-	-	TRBJ1-2	TRBV24-1	TGTGCCACCAGTGACCCCACTGACAACTATGGCTACACCTTC	CATSDPTDNYGYTF
-	TRBD1	TRBJ1-1	TRBV7-9	TGTGCCAGCAGCCTGGCGGGACAGGGAGGGAGCGCTGAAGCTTTCTTT	CASSLAGQGGSAEAFF
-	-	TRBJ2-7	TRBV30	TGTGCCTGGGCTAGGGGGGAGGGGTACGAGCAGTACTTC	CAWARGEGYEQYF
once	-	TRBJ2-1	TRBV3-1/TRBV3-2	TGTGCCAGCAGCCAAGGAGGGATTGGAAGGGGTGAGCAGTTCTTC	CASSQGGIGRGEQFF
-	TRBD1	TRBJ1-4	TRBV18	TGTGCCAGCTCACCCGGACAGGGGACTGAAAAACTGTTTTTT	CASSPGQGTEKLFF
-	TRBD2	TRBJ2-1	TRBV29-1	TGCAGCGTTGTTTCCCGGAGGGCTAGCGGGAGGAGGGATGAGCAGTTCTTC	CSVVSRRASGRRDEQFF
-	-	TRBJ1-1	TRBV15	TGTGCCACCAGCCGATCAGGTTGGAACACTGAAGCTTTCTTT	CATSRSGWNTEAFF
-	TRBD1	TRBJ2-7	TRBV7-2	TGTGCCAGCAGCTTAACAAGAGCACAGGGGGGCTACGAGCAGTACTTC	CASSLTRAQGGYEQYF
-	-	TRBJ2-1	TRBV27	TGTGCCAGCAGTTTAAGGGGCGGCCTTCAGTTCTTC	CASSLRGGLQFF
-	TRBD1	TRBJ2-3	TRBV29-1	TGCAGCGTGGGGGGACAGGGTGGCACAGATACGCAGTATTTT	CSVGGQGGTDTQYF
-	TRBD1	TRBJ2-3	TRBV24-1	TGTGCCACCTCCCCCCGGACAGGGAGGCCAGATACGCAGTATTTT	CATSPRTGRPDTQYF
-	-	TRBJ2-3	TRBV18	TGTGCCAGCGCCCTGGCTGGCACAGATACGCAGTATTTT	CASALAGTDTQYF